Listed here are 22 T cell receptor beta chains from one sample, sequenced in a study of cytomegalovirus exposure and HLA in healthy donors. The PCR used 60 Vbeta and 13 Jbeta primers. Produced via immunoSEQ multiplex PCR; TCRdb's table is partial and in-frame only. Its listing shows roughly 62,000 clones. The specimen was PBMCs. All receptors derive from a male donor in good health and CMV-seronegative.

The rearrangement uses TRBV9 and TRBJ2-7, with 8 bases identical to TRBD2. The CDR3 totals 18 residues. Germline assignment: CDR1 SGDLS and CDR2 YYNGEE. J lost 6 bases, V lost 0 bases, and 17 bases had no gene match. The CDR3 DNA follows: TGTGCCAGCAGCGTAGATGGAGGGACTAGAGGGGTAGCCGGCGAGCAGTACTTC. Translated: CASSVDGGTRGVAGEQYF.

The chain couples TRBV4-2 to TRBJ2-1; perhaps TRBD2 as D (6 bases). Germline-derived CDR1 and CDR2 are LGHNA and YNFKEQ. This CDR3 is built from 14 residues. Trimming shortened V by 6 bases and J by 5 bases, and 14 bases separated the two germline ends. CDR3 nucleotide sequence: TGTGCCAGCAGTCCGGTCGGAGGGGACAATGAGCAGTTCTTC. It is translated as CASSPVGGDNEQFF.

CDR3 protein: CASSLSGTGWREQYF. The DNA of the CDR3 is TGTGCCAGCAGTCTTAGCGGGACAGGGTGGCGCGAGCAGTACTTC. The rearrangement joins TRBV6-1 to TRBJ2-7; possibly TRBD1 for D (9 bases). The V and J ends lost 5 bases and 6 bases respectively, with 20 bases between them. This CDR3 has 15 amino acids. Germline V CDR1 and CDR2: MNHNS, SASEGT.

The gene calls are TRBV29-1 and TRBJ1-2; D is uncertain. The CDR3 has 12 residues. Trimming left V 4 bases short and J 2 bases short, with 8 bases between. Germline V CDR1 and CDR2: SQVTM, ANQGSEA. The CDR3 sequence is CSVGGQNYGYTF. DNA of the CDR3: TGCAGCGTTGGCGGTCAGAACTATGGCTACACCTTC.

As for this clone: The same CDR3 is also encoded by other DNA sequences in this sample. This sequence joins TRBV7-6 and TRBJ1-4; D remains ambiguous. V dropped 1 base and J dropped 0 bases, with 6 bases sitting between them. CDR3 size: 15 residues. CDR1 and CDR2 from the germline V gene are SGHVS and FNYEAQ. CDR3 loop: CASSLGAATNEKLFF. DNA of the CDR3: TGTGCCAGCAGCTTAGGGGCCGCAACTAATGAAAAACTGTTTTTT.

The chain couples TRBV4-3 to TRBJ2-5; 7 bases fit TRBD2. Losses at the gene ends were 4 bases for V and 2 bases for J; bases not matched to a gene: 10. Germline V CDR1 and CDR2: LGHNA, YSLEER. CDR3 length equals 16 residues. The CDR3: CASSLRLSGGQETQYF. As DNA, the CDR3 is TGCGCCAGCAGCCTGCGACTGTCGGGAGGACAAGAGACCCAGTACTTC.

This chain links TRBV30 with TRBJ2-5; a weak D match, TRBD2 (6 bases). V lost 2 bases and J lost 4, with 17 bases in between. The CDR3 is 15 amino acids. The germline CDR1 and CDR2 sequences are GTSNPN and SVGIG (reference sequence). The CDR3, as DNA: TGTGCCTGGAGTCCTTCTAGCGCCGGGGGAGAGACCCAGTACTTC. It specifies CAWSPSSAGGETQYF.

The chain is built from TRBV11-1 and TRBJ2-5, with D possibly TRBD2 on 6 matching bases. V was shortened by 3 bases and J by 5 bases, with 16 bases between the two germline ends. Germline CDR1 SGHAT, CDR2 FQDESV (reference sequence). The CDR3 consists of 15 residues. As DNA, the CDR3 is TGTGCCAGCAGCTTCGAGGGACTCCCCGGGGAGACCCAGTACTTC. Translating it yields CASSFEGLPGETQYF.

The chain combines TRBV28 with TRBJ1-2; D is ambiguous. Germline V CDR1 and CDR2: MDHEN, SYDVKM. CDR3 length: 11 amino acids. CDR3 protein: CAAGPVGGYTF. As DNA, the CDR3 is TGTGCGGCAGGTCCGGTTGGCGGCTACACCTTC.

The chain recombines TRBV9 with TRBJ2-1; 13 bases line up with TRBD2. Per the germline V gene, CDR1 is SGDLS and CDR2 is YYNGEE. The CDR3 contains 16 residues. Trimming cost V 0 bases and J 5 bases; bases outside gene matches: 2. This chain's CDR3 is CASSVGGTSGDNEQFF. The CDR3 nucleotides are TGTGCCAGCAGCGTAGGGGGGACTAGCGGGGACAATGAGCAGTTCTTC.

The chain carries TRBV6-1 and TRBJ1-1; TRBD1 is a possible D gene (5 bases). The CDR3 length is 13 residues. Germline CDR1 reads MNHNS; CDR2 reads SASEGT. Trimming removed 6 bases from V and 2 bases from J, with 10 bases in between. DNA of the CDR3: TGTGCCAGCAGCGACAGTCGAAACACTGAAGCTTTCTTT. As protein: CASSDSRNTEAFF.

The chain uses TRBV2 and TRBJ2-1; D is unresolved. Germline-derived CDR1 and CDR2 are SNHLY and FYNNEI. CDR3 length: 14 residues. V dropped 5 bases and J dropped 5 bases, with 13 bases sitting between them. This CDR3 reads CASSSLSWHNEQFF. In nucleotides, the CDR3 is TGTGCCAGCAGTTCCCTTTCTTGGCACAATGAGCAGTTCTTC.

Concerning this clone: The germline gene is not matched at one end of the junction; a read error may be the cause. Other DNA sequences within the sample encode an identical CDR3. The chain employs TRBV5-1 and TRBJ1-6, with D maybe TRBD1 (5 bases). From germline, CDR1 is SGHRS and CDR2 YFSETQ. The CDR3 runs 16 residues. The CDR3, as DNA: TGCGCCAGCAGCTTGGTACTAAGGGGCGGGGATTCACCCCTACACTTT. This codes for CASSLVLRGGDSPLHF.

The rearrangement joins TRBV18 to TRBJ1-1; D is possibly TRBD1 (5 bases). The length of the CDR3 is 13 residues. The germline V gene encodes CDR1 KGHSH and CDR2 LQKENI. V gave up 10 bases and J gave up 0 bases, with 12 bases separating them. Here the CDR3 DNA reads TGTGCCACCAGGAAGGGGATGAACACTGAAGCTTTCTTT. This sequence encodes CATRKGMNTEAFF. Based on the CDR3 plus reference TRBV18 and TRBJ1-1, the full variable domain is NAGVMQNPRHLVRRRGQEARLRCSPMKGHSHVYWYRQLPEEGLKFMVYLQKENIIDESGMPKERFSAEFPKEGPSILRIQQVVRGDSAAYFCATRKGMNTEAFFGQGTRLTVV.

About this clone itself: At one of its ends the junction is not consistent with the germline gene, which may arise from a read error. The V and J genes are TRBV5-1 and TRBJ2-1; D may be TRBD1 (6 bases). Germline assignment: CDR1 SGHRS and CDR2 YFSETQ. This CDR3 spans 15 amino acids. The CDR3 reads CASRPQGISDNEQFF. The DNA of the CDR3 is TGCGCCAGCCGCCCCCAGGGGATCTCCGACAATGAGCAGTTCTTC.

The J gene is TRBJ2-1, the V gene TRBV6-1; D is uncertain. The CDR3 extends over 14 amino acids. V lost 6 bases and J lost 5, with 14 bases in between. Per germline, CDR1 MNHNS and CDR2 SASEGT. This CDR3 is CASSARKGHNEQFF. Written as DNA, the CDR3 is TGTGCCAGCAGCGCTAGGAAAGGCCACAATGAGCAGTTCTTC.

The chain links TRBV25-1 to TRBJ2-1; the D gene is possibly TRBD2 (5 bases). Germline lookup yields CDR1 MGHDK and CDR2 SYGVNS. This CDR3 is 15 amino acids long. V was clipped by 6 bases and J by 7 bases, with 19 bases between them. CDR3 coding DNA: TGTGCCAGCAGCGCCCCGAGAGGGAGAGAGAATGAGCAGTTCTTC. Its translation is CASSAPRGRENEQFF.

The V and J genes are TRBV6-1 and TRBJ2-7, with 7 bases aligning to TRBD2. V gave up 1 base and J gave up 1 base; unmatched junction bases: 13. This CDR3 contains 18 residues. Germline V gene sequence: CDR1 MNHNS, CDR2 SASEGT. The CDR3 DNA is TGTGCCAGCAGTGAAGGGAGAGGCGCGGGAGCCTCTTCCTACGAGCAGTACTTC. Translation gives CASSEGRGAGASSYEQYF.

This chain links TRBV5-1 with TRBJ2-5; a possible D gene is TRBD2 (7 bases). The CDR3 sequence is 13 residues long. Germline CDR1 SGHRS, CDR2 YFSETQ. V lost 6 bases and J lost 5, with 14 bases in between. CDR3 in amino acids: CASTGLGGETQYF. CDR3 bases: TGCGCCAGCACCGGACTAGGGGGGGAGACCCAGTACTTC.

CDR3: CASSFGVPSNYGYTF. The CDR3 region has the DNA TGTGCCAGCAGCTTCGGGGTCCCATCTAACTATGGCTACACCTTC. This chain joins TRBV7-9 and TRBJ1-2; no clear D. V shed 3 bases and J shed 0 bases, with 11 bases lying between them. The CDR3 totals 15 residues. Germline V gives CDR1 SEHNR, CDR2 FQNEAQ (reference sequence).

With respect to this clone: A read error may produce the germline difference seen at one junction end. J is TRBJ1-1 and V is TRBV27; D is unresolved. This CDR3 is 15 amino acids long. Germline V gene sequence: CDR1 MNHEY, CDR2 SMNVEV (reference sequence). In nucleotides, the CDR3 is TGTGCCAGCAGTTTATCGAAACAGCGGAACACTGAAGATTTCTTT. Amino acid sequence: CASSLSKQRNTEDFF.

CDR3 loop: CASSQAISAGGYNEQFF. The CDR3 DNA sequence: TGTGCCAGCAGCCAAGCAATCTCAGCGGGGGGATACAATGAGCAGTTCTTC. The chain employs TRBV4-2 and TRBJ2-1; 9 nucleotides agree with TRBD2. Germline V lookup: CDR1 LGHNA, CDR2 YNFKEQ. The CDR3 totals 17 residues. With 1 base clipped from V and 4 bases from J, the junction kept 8 bases outside the gene matches.